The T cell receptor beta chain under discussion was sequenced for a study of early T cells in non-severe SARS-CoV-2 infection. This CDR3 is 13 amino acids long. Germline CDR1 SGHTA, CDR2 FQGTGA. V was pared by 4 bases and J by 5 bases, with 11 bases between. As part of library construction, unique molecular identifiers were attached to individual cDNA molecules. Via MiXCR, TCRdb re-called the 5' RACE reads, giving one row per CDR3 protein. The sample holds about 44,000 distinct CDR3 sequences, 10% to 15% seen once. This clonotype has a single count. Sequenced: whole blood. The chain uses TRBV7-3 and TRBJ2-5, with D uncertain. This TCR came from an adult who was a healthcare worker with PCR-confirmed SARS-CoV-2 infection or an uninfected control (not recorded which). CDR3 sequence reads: CASSSDTLETQYF. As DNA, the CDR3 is TGTGCCAGCAGCTCCGACACTCTCGAGACCCAGTACTTC.